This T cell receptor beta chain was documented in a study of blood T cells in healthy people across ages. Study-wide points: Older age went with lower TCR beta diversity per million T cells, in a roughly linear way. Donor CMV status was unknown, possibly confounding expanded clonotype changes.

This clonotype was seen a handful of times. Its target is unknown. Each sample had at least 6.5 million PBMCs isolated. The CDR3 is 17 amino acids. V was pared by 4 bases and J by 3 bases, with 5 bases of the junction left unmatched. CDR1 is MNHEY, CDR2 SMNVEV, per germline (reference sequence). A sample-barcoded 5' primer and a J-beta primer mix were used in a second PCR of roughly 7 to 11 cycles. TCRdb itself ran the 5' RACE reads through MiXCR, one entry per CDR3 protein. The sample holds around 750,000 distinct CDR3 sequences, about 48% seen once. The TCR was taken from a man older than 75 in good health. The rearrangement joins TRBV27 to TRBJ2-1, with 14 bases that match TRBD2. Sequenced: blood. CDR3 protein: CASSSSGLAGVYNEQFF. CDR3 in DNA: TGTGCCAGCAGTTCCTCGGGACTAGCGGGGGTCTACAATGAGCAGTTCTTC.